Below, 16 T cell receptor beta chains from the same sample are listed, as sequenced in a study of CD8 T cells in Susac syndrome. The authors reverse transcribed roughly 0.5 to 1 ug RNA with random hexamers. TCRdb re-called the immunoSEQ multiplex PCR reads with MiXCR, one entry per CDR3 protein. This repertoire shows about 90,000 distinct CDR3 sequences, about 93% found once; its top ten account for roughly 0.32%. Sequenced input: CD8+ T cells from PBMCs. The receptors were sampled from a human donor in good health.

The chain carries TRBV10-3 and TRBJ2-5; 7 nucleotides line up with TRBD1. Germline CDR1 and CDR2: ENHRY and SYGVKD. The trim removed 6 bases at V and 3 bases at J, leaving 4 bases unmatched. The CDR3 is made up of 13 amino acids. The CDR3 DNA follows: TGTGCCATCAGCCAGGGGGACGAAGAGACCCAGTACTTC. Residues: CAISQGDEETQYF.

The chain's CDR3 is CSVEFGQPYEQYF. CDR3 bases: TGCAGCGTCGAATTTGGACAGCCCTACGAGCAGTACTTC. The rearrangement links TRBV29-1 to TRBJ2-7, with D possibly matching TRBD1 (6 bases). From germline, CDR1 is SQVTM and CDR2 ANQGSEA. The CDR3 consists of 13 residues. Trimming left V 6 bases short and J 2 bases short, with 14 bases between.

The CDR3 spells CASSGRRQNLGNTEAFF. CDR3 nucleotides: TGTGCCAGCAGTGGACGCAGACAGAACTTGGGGAACACTGAAGCTTTCTTT. This chain connects TRBV12-3 or TRBV12-4 to TRBJ1-1; D possibly corresponds to TRBD1 (5 bases). This CDR3 is built from 17 residues. The V and J ends lost 5 bases and 1 base respectively, with 20 bases between them.

The chain uses TRBV6-1 and TRBJ2-7, with D perhaps matching TRBD1 or TRBD2 (5 bases each). The CDR3 contains 12 residues. Germline-derived CDR1 and CDR2 are MNHNS and SASEGT. V lost 6 bases, J lost 7 bases, and 13 bases lay in between. CDR3 region: CASRAEGLEQYF. CDR3 sequence (DNA): TGTGCCAGCAGGGCTGAGGGGCTTGAGCAGTACTTC.

The chain uses TRBV10-3 and TRBJ2-5; D is perhaps TRBD1 or TRBD2 (5 bases each). Looked up from germline, CDR1 is ENHRY and CDR2 is SYGVKD. The CDR3 loop spans 16 amino acids. The germline V and J ends were trimmed by 10 bases and 1 base, with 22 bases remaining between them. The CDR3 DNA follows: TGTGCCACCGCTGCGCCGGGACGGGTAGTCCAAGAGACCCAGTACTTC. Translating it yields CATAAPGRVVQETQYF.

This chain links TRBV19 with TRBJ1-1; tentative D call: TRBD1 (5 bases). V was pared by 2 bases and J by 5 bases, with 12 bases between. Germline loops: CDR1 LNHDA, CDR2 SQIVND (reference sequence). CDR3 length: 14 amino acids. The CDR3 is CASSIYYGGTEAFF. DNA of the CDR3: TGTGCCAGTAGTATATACTACGGGGGTACTGAAGCTTTCTTT.

The chain links TRBV18 to TRBJ1-2; no firm D call. With 0 bases removed from V and 3 bases from J, the gap between germline ends came to 5 bases. CDR3 length: 13 amino acids. Germline CDR1 is KGHSH and CDR2 is LQKENI. CDR3 residues: CASSPPGDYGYTF. The CDR3 DNA sequence: TGTGCCAGCTCACCACCGGGAGACTATGGCTACACCTTC.

The CDR3 DNA reads TGTGCCAGCAGCTTATATAAATGGCCCCGGCGAAACATTCAGTACTTC. Translated: CASSLYKWPRRNIQYF. The chain combines TRBV7-9 with TRBJ2-4; unclear D gene. V lost 2 bases, J lost 6 bases, and 17 bases lay in between. The germline gives CDR1 SEHNR, CDR2 FQNEAQ (reference sequence). The CDR3 covers 16 residues.

The rearrangement uses TRBV3-1 and TRBJ2-5; D is unresolved. Germline CDR1 LGHDT, CDR2 YNNKEL (reference sequence). The CDR3 is made up of 15 amino acids. V lost 0 bases, J lost 0 bases, and 8 bases lay in between. CDR3 amino acids: CASSQEVAYQETQYF. The CDR3 DNA sequence: TGTGCCAGCAGCCAAGAGGTCGCTTACCAAGAGACCCAGTACTTC.

The chain has TRBV5-4 and TRBJ2-1; D is perhaps TRBD2 (5 bases). Trimming stripped 3 bases from V and 7 bases from J, with 14 bases between. The CDR3 is made up of 14 amino acids. The germline CDR1 and CDR2 sequences are SGHNT and YYREEE (reference sequence). The DNA of the CDR3 is TGTGCCAGCAGCTCTGGAGGCGGGTGGAATGAGCAGTTCTTC. This translates into CASSSGGGWNEQFF.

The gene calls are TRBV7-3 and TRBJ1-1, with a weak D call TRBD1 (5 bases). V was trimmed by 1 base and J by 1 base, leaving 10 bases between them. In germline, CDR1 is SGHTA, CDR2 FQGTGA. There are 15 residues in the CDR3. The CDR3 is CASSLRGEPNTEAFF. The CDR3 nucleotides are TGTGCCAGCAGCTTAAGGGGGGAACCGAACACTGAAGCTTTCTTT.

The chain combines TRBV3-1 with TRBJ2-3; maybe TRBD2 (5 bases). Germline CDR1 reads LGHDT; CDR2 reads YNNKEL (reference sequence). The CDR3 contains 17 residues. The ends were cut back, 0 bases at V and 6 bases at J, with 19 bases in the middle. CDR3 residues: CASSQDAARGSQDTQYF. The CDR3 DNA reads as TGTGCCAGCAGCCAAGATGCGGCGCGCGGGTCGCAGGATACGCAGTATTTT.

The genes are TRBV7-9 and TRBJ1-2; TRBD1 aligns across 8 bases. J lost 1 base, V lost 6 bases, and 7 bases had no gene match. CDR3 length equals 15 residues. The germline V gene encodes CDR1 SEHNR and CDR2 FQNEAQ (reference sequence). CDR3 DNA sequence: TGTGCCAGCAGTACCGACAGGGGATTTAACTATGGCTACACCTTC. Translating gives CASSTDRGFNYGYTF.

The gene calls are TRBV6-1 and TRBJ1-5, with 8 bases aligning to TRBD1. Germline V gene data show CDR1 as MNHNS and CDR2 as SASEGT. The ends lost 2 bases at V and 4 bases at J; junction bases unmatched: 1. CDR3 length: 14 residues. The CDR3 DNA is TGTGCCAGCAGTGAAAGACAGGGGAATCAGCCCCAGCATTTT. Translated, it gives CASSERQGNQPQHF.

This sequence joins TRBV2 and TRBJ2-7; 7 bases map to TRBD2. This CDR3 has 14 amino acids. V dropped 5 bases and J dropped 6; count of bases not matched to a gene: 10. Germline CDR1 reads SNHLY; CDR2 reads FYNNEI. The CDR3 protein is CASSWSGTPSEQYF. CDR3 nucleotides: TGTGCCAGCAGTTGGAGCGGGACGCCCAGCGAGCAGTACTTC. Full variable domain (missing parts from reference TRBV2 and TRBJ2-7): EPEVTQTPSHQVTQMGQEVILRCVPISNHLYFYWYRQILGQKVEFLVSFYNNEISEKSEIFDDQFSVERPDGSNFTLKIRSTKLEDSAMYFCASSWSGTPSEQYFGPGTRLTVT.

The chain couples TRBV4-1 to TRBJ1-5; 7 bases are shared with TRBD1. With V trimmed by 1 base and J by 1 base, 1 base remained unmatched. This CDR3 comprises 15 residues. Germline V gene data show CDR1 as MGHRA and CDR2 as YSYEKL. Written as DNA, the CDR3 is TGCGCCAGCAGCCAAGGACAGGGAAGCAATCAGCCCCAGCATTTT. This translates into CASSQGQGSNQPQHF.